A selection of T cell receptor beta chains follows, all from one sample in a study of T cell repertoires in aging, cancer and after chemotherapy. TCRdb reprocessed the multiplex PCR reads with MiXCR, giving one entry per CDR3 protein. This sample carries 9,900 or so distinct CDR3 sequences, approximately 32% of them seen once, and the ten largest clones take about 20%. The specimen was blood. The receptors were sampled from a human donor in good health. The donor label of this sample is uncertain. Each CDR3 is given without its conserved first and last residue. Fields, in order: J gene, V gene, CDR3 protein.

j_call: TRBJ2-3
v_call: TRBV5-4
cdr3_aa: ASSPHRTSTDTQY

j_call: TRBJ1-1
v_call: TRBV19
cdr3_aa: ASSTLNTEAF

j_call: TRBJ2-1
v_call: TRBV20-1
cdr3_aa: SATTGLAAFGRPNEQF

j_call: TRBJ1-6
v_call: TRBV5-6
cdr3_aa: ASSSRGLSFRANSPLH

j_call: TRBJ1-5
v_call: TRBV6-2/TRBV6-3
cdr3_aa: ASSLRGDSNQPQH

j_call: TRBJ2-1
v_call: TRBV7-6
cdr3_aa: ASSFYPNEQF

j_call: TRBJ1-4
v_call: TRBV15
cdr3_aa: ATSRDRVNEKLF

j_call: TRBJ1-2
v_call: TRBV15
cdr3_aa: ATSRGQEYGYT

j_call: TRBJ1-2
v_call: TRBV11-2
cdr3_aa: ASSRPGWDRVGYT

j_call: TRBJ2-7
v_call: TRBV6-1
cdr3_aa: ASRQIGQQEQY

j_call: TRBJ2-3
v_call: TRBV18
cdr3_aa: ASSPPGLAGVFGTDTQY

j_call: TRBJ2-3
v_call: TRBV7-6
cdr3_aa: ASSFEGHTLWDTQY

j_call: TRBJ2-1
v_call: TRBV6-5
cdr3_aa: ASRSSVFAASGRGGPYNEQF

j_call: TRBJ1-2
v_call: TRBV12-3/TRBV12-4
cdr3_aa: ASRHRNADPPGYGYT

j_call: TRBJ1-2
v_call: TRBV20-1
cdr3_aa: SARGDREGYT

j_call: TRBJ1-2
v_call: TRBV5-1
cdr3_aa: ASSSKSGQGSGYT

j_call: TRBJ2-1
v_call: TRBV5-5
cdr3_aa: ASSLSQNEQF

j_call: TRBJ1-2
v_call: TRBV19
cdr3_aa: ASSKIGTGGGYT